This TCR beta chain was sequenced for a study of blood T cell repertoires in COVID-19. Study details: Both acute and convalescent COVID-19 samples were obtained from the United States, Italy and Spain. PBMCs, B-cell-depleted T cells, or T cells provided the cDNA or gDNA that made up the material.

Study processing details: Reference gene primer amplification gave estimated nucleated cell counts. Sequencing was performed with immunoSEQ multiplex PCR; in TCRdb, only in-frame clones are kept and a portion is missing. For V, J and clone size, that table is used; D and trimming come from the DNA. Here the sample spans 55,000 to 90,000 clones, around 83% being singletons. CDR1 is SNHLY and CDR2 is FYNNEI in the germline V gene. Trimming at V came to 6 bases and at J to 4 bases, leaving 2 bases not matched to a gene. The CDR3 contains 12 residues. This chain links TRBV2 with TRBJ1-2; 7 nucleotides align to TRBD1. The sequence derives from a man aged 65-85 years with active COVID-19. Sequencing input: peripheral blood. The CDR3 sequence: CASRRGPYGYTF. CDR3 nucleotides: TGTGCCAGCAGGAGGGGGCCCTATGGCTACACCTTC.